This TCR beta chain was profiled in a study of CXCR3-negative and CXCR3-positive naive CD8 T cells. General study findings and limits: For CXCR3-positive naive cells, TRB CDR3s were more hydrophobic than those of CXCR3-negative naive cells.

5' RACE that incorporated UMI labels was used to prepare the TRB cDNA libraries. Following a re-call of the 5' RACE reads, TCRdb has one entry per CDR3 protein and lacks DNA. The table lists roughly 63,000 distinct CDR3 sequences. In regard to this clonotype: Its antigen is unknown.

CDR3 length equals 14 residues. Identification of naive CD8+ T cells rested on CD45RO-CCR7+CD27+CD95- status. The rearrangement joins TRBV12-3 or TRBV12-4 to TRBJ1-2; TCRdb names TRBD1, which stays unverified in the absence of DNA. The sample was naive CXCR3+ CD8+ T cells from blood. Subset described: CD45RO-CCR7+CD27+CD95- naive CD8+ T cells expressing CXCR3 (TNR3+). The receptor comes from a human donor in good health. Some clones in this sample may be carry-over from other donors' samples. CDR3 in amino acids: CASRWAGTGYGYTF.